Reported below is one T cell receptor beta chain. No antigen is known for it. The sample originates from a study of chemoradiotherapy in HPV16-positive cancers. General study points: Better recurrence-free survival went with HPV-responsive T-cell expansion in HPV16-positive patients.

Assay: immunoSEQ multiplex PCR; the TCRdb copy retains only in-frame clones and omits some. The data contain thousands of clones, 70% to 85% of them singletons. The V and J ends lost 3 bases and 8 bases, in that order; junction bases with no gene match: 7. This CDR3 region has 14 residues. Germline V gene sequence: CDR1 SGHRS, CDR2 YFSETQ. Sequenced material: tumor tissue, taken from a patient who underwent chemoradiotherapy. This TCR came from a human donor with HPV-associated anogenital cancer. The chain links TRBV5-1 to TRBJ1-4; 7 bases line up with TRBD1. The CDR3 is CASSSRGGGEKLFF. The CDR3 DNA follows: TGCGCCAGCAGCTCTAGAGGGGGCGGCGAAAAACTGTTTTTT.